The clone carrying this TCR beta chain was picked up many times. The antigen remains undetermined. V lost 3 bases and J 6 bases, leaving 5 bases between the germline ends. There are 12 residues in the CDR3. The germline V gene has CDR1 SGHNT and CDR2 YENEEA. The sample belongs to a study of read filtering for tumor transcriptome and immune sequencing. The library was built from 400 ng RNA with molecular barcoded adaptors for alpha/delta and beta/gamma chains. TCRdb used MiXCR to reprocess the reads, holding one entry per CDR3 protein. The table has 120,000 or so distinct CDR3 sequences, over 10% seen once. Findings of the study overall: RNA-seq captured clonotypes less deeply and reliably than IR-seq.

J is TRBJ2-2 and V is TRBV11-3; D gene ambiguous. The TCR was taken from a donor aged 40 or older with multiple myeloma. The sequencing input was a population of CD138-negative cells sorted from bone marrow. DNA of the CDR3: TGTGCCAGCAGCTTTGGTTCCGGGGAGCTGTTTTTT. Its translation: CASSFGSGELFF.